This entry describes one T cell receptor (beta chain). Its antigen remains undetermined. No base-level quality is on record; no much larger clone is a single base apart. This entry is derived from a study of blood T cell repertoires in COVID-19 (dated by TCRdb to 2018 to 2020). A note on the overall study: Samples from collaborators originated in the United States, Italy and Spain and spanned both the acute and convalescent phases of COVID-19. The prospective study material was composed of cDNA or gDNA derived from T cells, B-cell-depleted T cells, or PBMCs. The dataset comprised deeply sampled blood TCRbeta repertoires from subjects exposed to, actively infected with, or recovered from COVID-19. A freely available public database, intended as a resource for researchers studying the immune response to SARS-CoV-2, is where the repertoires were released. Samples were obtained from the ongoing ImmuneRACE study (first 160 participants) and from over 1,000 subjects provided by 6 global collaborators. Sample metadata almost always included a de-identified subject ID, COVID-19 status, age in years and sex. Where HLA class I and class II types were available, the types were taken from metadata supplied by the sample provider, not from assay-based typing.

A distance of 11 bases separates the germline ends of V and J, which lose 1 base and 7 bases respectively. The CDR1 and CDR2 encoded by the germline V gene are MNHNS and SASEGT. The CDR3 holds 14 amino acids from the cysteine to the phenylalanine. Only CDR3 DNA is held: 42 bases, read in frame from base 1. Broad study findings and their caveats: How much clinical and demographic metadata was included differed by source and by participant, and the metadata was provided uncurated.

The immunoSEQ Assay, a bias-controlled multiplex PCR, was used to amplify TCRbeta CDR3 regions from genomic DNA. Per the authors' processing: Nucleated cell counts per sample were estimated from amplification of reference gene primers within the assay. Sequence reads were collapsed and filtered to measure the absolute abundance of every unique TCRbeta CDR3 rearrangement. For each sample, productive Simpson clonality was calculated as the square root of Simpson's diversity index over productive rearrangements. Drawn from immuneACCESS, this table holds only the in-frame rearrangements with V and J called that TCRdb kept. Clones are partly lost; checked studies trace under half to an unresolved V gene and leave the rest unexplained. V, J and clone size reflect that table, while D and trimming were determined from the DNA. The sample profile shows around 620,000 clones; 85% to 90% of them were found once. Together, the top ten hold about 0.26% of the sample.

Collaborating institutions collected whole blood in K2EDTA tubes following their own protocols. For TCRbeta analysis, collaborators shipped samples as frozen whole blood, isolated PBMCs, or DNA extracted from either of those sample types. The chain employs TRBV6-1 and TRBJ2-4, and the D gene may be TRBD2, 5 bases matching. The receptor was derived from a woman aged 18-35 years with acute or convalescent COVID-19. Sequencing used peripheral blood. The DNA sequence is TGTGCCAGCAGTGAAGTTGAGGGTGCGAACATTCAGTACTTC. This encodes CASSEVEGANIQYF.